The 30 T cell receptor beta chains below come from one sample, sequenced in a study of CD8+CD57+ T cells in acquired aplastic anemia (dated by TCRdb to 2016 to 2018). Sequencing instrument: Illumina HiSeq 2000. Genomic DNA served as template for TCR beta VDJ combination and CDR3 sequence profiling. Starting from the raw public reads, TCRdb applied fastp trimming at Q25, assembled clones with MiXCR and retained in-frame beta chains. CDR3 protein duplicates are merged, each entry listing the most common genes and DNA. Within this sample are 150,000 to 200,000 distinct CDR3 sequences, with less than 60% of them counted one time only. The ten most abundant clones make up about 2.9% of the sample. The patients picked for sequencing were ones in whom flow cytometry had shown an expansion of CD8+CD57+ cells. Specimen: sorted CD4+, CD8+, or CD8+CD57+ T cells (not recorded which) from PBMCs. These receptors originate from a human donor with aplastic anemia.

The DNA for the CDR3 is TGTGCCAGCACCAGGAGACAGGGGGCCGGCGGGGAGCTGTTTTTT. Translating it yields CASTRRQGAGGELFF. The chain couples TRBV10-3 to TRBJ2-2, with 10 bases identical to TRBD1. J gave up 7 bases and V 10 bases, and 12 bases lay outside the gene matches. Germline loops: CDR1 ENHRY, CDR2 SYGVKD. This CDR3 spans 15 amino acids.

V and J are TRBV7-6 and TRBJ2-3; weak D call: TRBD2 (7 bases). V was clipped by 5 bases and J by 7 bases, with 25 bases between them. The germline CDR1 and CDR2 sequences are SGHVS and FNYEAQ. The CDR3 runs 17 residues. The CDR3 loop is CASSTALGHREAYTQYF. The CDR3 DNA is TGTGCCAGCAGCACTGCTTTGGGACACCGGGAGGCATATACGCAGTATTTT.

This clonotype was observed a few times. The gene calls are TRBV28 and TRBJ2-7; TRBD2 matches 8 bases. CDR1 MDHEN and CDR2 SYDVKM come from the germline V gene. With V trimmed by 5 bases and J by 2 bases, 14 bases remained unmatched. The CDR3 is 17 amino acids. CDR3 coding DNA: TGTGCCAGCAGTCCTCCCCAGAGTAGCGGGGTTACCTACGAGCAGTACGTC. It translates to CASSPPQSSGVTYEQYV.

The chain has TRBV10-3 and TRBJ2-7; 11 nucleotides agree with TRBD2. This CDR3 spans 13 amino acids. The ends lost 10 bases at V and 5 bases at J; junction bases unmatched: 7. The germline V gene encodes CDR1 ENHRY and CDR2 SYGVKD. The CDR3 bases are TGTGCCACCTCTAGCGGGGGGCCCGACGAGCAGTACTTC. It translates to CATSSGGPDEQYF.

This clonotype was seen a few times. CDR3 residues: CASSFNTRDTEAFF. The CDR3 DNA follows: TGCGCCAGCAGCTTCAACACGAGGGACACTGAAGCTTTCTTT. The genes are TRBV5-1 and TRBJ1-1; no clear D. Between the trimmed V and J ends, which lost 2 bases and 3 bases, there was a span of 11 bases. The V gene's germline CDR1 is SGHRS and CDR2 YFSETQ. The CDR3 is 14 amino acids.

The sample holds many counts of this clonotype. The rearrangement joins TRBV2 to TRBJ1-1; weak D call: TRBD1 (5 bases). Germline V gives CDR1 SNHLY, CDR2 FYNNEI. The CDR3 length is 15 residues. The V and J ends lost 5 bases and 1 base respectively, with 14 bases between them. The CDR3 DNA reads TGTGCCAGCAGTACAGAGGGGCTGAAGAACACTGAAGCTTTCTTT. Translating gives CASSTEGLKNTEAFF. Full variable domain (rest looked up from reference TRBV2 and TRBJ1-1): EPEVTQTPSHQVTQMGQEVILRCVPISNHLYFYWYRQILGQKVEFLVSFYNNEISEKSEIFDDQFSVERPDGSNFTLKIRSTKLEDSAMYFCASSTEGLKNTEAFFGQGTRLTVV.

This clonotype was picked up one time. This chain connects TRBV7-2 to TRBJ2-7, with 11 bases matching TRBD1. Looked up from germline, CDR1 is SGHTA and CDR2 is FQGNSA. CDR3 length: 15 residues. With 6 bases clipped from V and 4 bases from J, the junction kept 8 bases outside the gene matches. CDR3 sequence reads: CASRGLGQGVYEQYF. The DNA for the CDR3 is TGTGCCAGCAGGGGATTGGGACAGGGGGTGTACGAGCAGTACTTC.

The chain joins TRBV14 to TRBJ2-1, with 9 bases aligning to TRBD1. The V gene's germline CDR1 is SGHDN and CDR2 FVKESK. The CDR3 is made up of 15 amino acids. V shed 5 bases, J shed 3 bases, and the junction held 5 bases outside the gene matches. The CDR3 DNA follows: TGTGCCAGCAGCACACCGGGACAGGGCTACAATGAGCAGTTCTTC. Amino acids: CASSTPGQGYNEQFF.

This clonotype has a count of ten or more. The chain employs TRBV6-1 and TRBJ1-3; D possibly corresponds to TRBD1 (5 bases). Germline V CDR1 and CDR2: MNHNS, SASEGT. This CDR3 contains 14 residues. Between the trimmed V and J ends, which lost 6 bases and 2 bases, there was a span of 11 bases. The chain's CDR3 is CASSGGTPGNTIYF. The CDR3 nucleotides are TGTGCCAGCAGCGGCGGGACTCCTGGAAACACCATATATTTT.

This clonotype showed up many times. The chain joins TRBV5-1 to TRBJ1-1, with TRBD1 matching 8 bases. Germline assignment: CDR1 SGHRS and CDR2 YFSETQ. This CDR3 has 14 amino acids. The V segment lost 3 bases and the J segment 0 bases; nucleotides outside the gene matches: 1. CDR3 sequence: CASSWGQVNTEAFF. The DNA for the CDR3 is TGCGCCAGCAGCTGGGGACAGGTGAACACTGAAGCTTTCTTT.

There are many counts of this clonotype. The gene calls are TRBV5-5 and TRBJ2-3; D is unresolved. The CDR3 consists of 15 residues. Trimming removed 0 bases from V and 0 bases from J, with 8 bases in between. Germline V gene lookup returns CDR1 SGHKS and CDR2 YYEKEE (reference sequence). The CDR3 bases are TGTGCCAGCAGCTTGGTCGGTGAAAGCACAGATACGCAGTATTTT. It specifies CASSLVGESTDTQYF.

The sample holds a few counts of this clonotype. As DNA, the CDR3 is TGTGCCAGAAGCCTCGGACAGGGGGCGCGTGGATGTCCCTACGAGCAGAACGTC. As protein: CARSLGQGARGCPYEQNV. J is TRBJ2-7 and V is TRBV6-1, with TRBD1 matching 11 bases. This CDR3 has 18 residues. The V gene's germline CDR1 is MNHNS and CDR2 SASEGT.

This clonotype was counted ten times or more. The chain combines TRBV5-1 with TRBJ1-1; no firm D call. The CDR3 covers 14 residues. Germline CDR1 SGHRS, CDR2 YFSETQ. Trimming stripped 4 bases from V and 2 bases from J, with 12 bases between. The CDR3: CASSALDGNTEAFF. In nucleotides, the CDR3 is TGCGCCAGCAGCGCCCTAGACGGAAACACTGAAGCTTTCTTT.

Many counts were recorded for this clonotype. The rearrangement links TRBV20-1 to TRBJ1-6; TRBD1 aligns across 10 bases. CDR1 and CDR2 (germline): DFQATT, SNEGSKA (reference sequence). With 0 bases clipped from V and 7 bases from J, the junction kept 3 bases outside the gene matches. The CDR3 loop spans 15 amino acids. CDR3 loop: CSARETGGNNSPLHF. CDR3 nucleotides: TGCAGTGCTAGAGAGACAGGGGGCAACAATTCACCCCTCCACTTT.

The V gene is TRBV25-1, the J gene TRBJ2-6; D is perhaps TRBD2 (6 bases). Between the trimmed V and J ends, which lost 5 bases and 2 bases, there was a span of 7 bases. CDR1 is MGHDK, CDR2 SYGVNS, per germline. The CDR3 totals 14 residues. The DNA of the CDR3 is TGTGCCAGCAGTTGGGGGGCTGGGGCCAACGTCCTGACTTTC. Protein product: CASSWGAGANVLTF.

This clonotype has a handful of counts. The chain carries TRBV15 and TRBJ2-7; TRBD1 matches 9 bases. Germline loops: CDR1 LNHNV, CDR2 YYDKDF (reference sequence). The length of the CDR3 is 16 residues. J lost 1 base, V lost 1 base, and 5 bases had no gene match. The CDR3: CATSRVLGTGSYEQYF. The CDR3 DNA sequence: TGTGCCACCAGCAGAGTATTGGGGACAGGGTCCTACGAGCAGTACTTC.

This clonotype occurred a few times. The chain combines TRBV7-6 with TRBJ1-1; 7 bases line up with TRBD1. In germline, CDR1 is SGHVS, CDR2 FNYEAQ. This CDR3 has 14 amino acids. V shed 5 bases and J 5 bases; nucleotides not matched to a gene: 8. CDR3 sequence reads: CASSPAQGSTEAFF. CDR3 in DNA: TGTGCCAGCAGCCCAGCACAGGGGTCGACTGAAGCTTTCTTT.

The sample holds many counts of this clonotype. CDR3 region: CASSQDLLPGDNSPLHF. DNA for the CDR3: TGCGCCAGCAGCCAAGATCTCCTACCAGGGGATAATTCACCCCTCCACTTT. V and J are TRBV4-3 and TRBJ1-6; the D gene is possibly TRBD1 (6 bases). The V gene lost 0 bases and the J gene lost 5 bases, with 14 bases spanning the gap. This CDR3 has 17 residues. CDR1 and CDR2 from the germline V gene are LGHNA and YSLEER.

The genes are TRBV20-1 and TRBJ1-1, with 11 bases fitting TRBD1. After removal of 6 bases from V and 6 bases from J, the junction contained 6 bases not matched to a gene. Germline CDR1 DFQATT, CDR2 SNEGSKA (reference sequence). CDR3 length: 13 residues. CDR3 protein: CSAEGQGASEAFF. The CDR3, as DNA: TGCAGTGCGGAAGGACAGGGGGCTTCTGAAGCTTTCTTT.

This clonotype has at least ten counts. At one boundary the junction diverges from the germline segment, which might be a read error. The J gene is TRBJ1-1, the V gene TRBV6-1; possibly TRBD1 for D (6 bases). The germline CDR1 and CDR2 sequences are MNHNS and SASEGT. The CDR3 runs to 13 residues. CDR3 sequence: CASSGGMNTEAFF. The CDR3 region has the DNA TGCGCCAGCAGCGGGGGCATGAACACTGAAGCTTTCTTT.

Points on this clonotype: A read error may be the cause here, since a much bigger clone is one base away. In this CDR3 the conserved last residue, phenylalanine or tryptophan, is missing, so a read error is likely. This sequence joins TRBV4-3 and TRBJ1-1; tentatively, D is TRBD1 (6 bases). The length of the CDR3 is 14 residues. Between the trimmed V and J ends, which lost 5 bases and 4 bases, there was a span of 14 bases. CDR1 and CDR2 from the germline V gene are LGHNA and YSLEER. The CDR3 sequence: CASSLARGGTEAFL. CDR3 bases: TGCGCCAGCAGCTTGGCCCGAGGGGGCACTGAAGCTTTCCTT.

J is TRBJ2-7 and V is TRBV20-1, with TRBD1 matching over 7 bases. Trimming at V came to 6 bases and at J to 3 bases, leaving 5 bases not matched to a gene. Germline CDR1 is DFQATT and CDR2 is SNEGSKA (reference sequence). This CDR3 has 12 residues. The CDR3 nucleotides read TGCAGTGCCTACAGACAGGGCTACGAGCAGTACTTC. Translating gives CSAYRQGYEQYF.

This clonotype came up many times. The chain joins TRBV4-2 to TRBJ2-3; a possible D gene is TRBD2 (6 bases). This CDR3 comprises 19 residues. Germline CDR1 and CDR2: LGHNA and YNFKEQ. V was cut by 4 bases and J by 0 bases, with 23 bases left in between. The DNA for the CDR3 is TGTGCCAGCAGCCCACGGGGTGGGGGACGGCGGGGCAGCACAGATACGCAGTATTTT. Translation: CASSPRGGGRRGSTDTQYF.

The V call is TRBV7-6, the J call TRBJ2-7, with TRBD1 identical over 7 bases. Germline CDR1 SGHVS, CDR2 FNYEAQ. V shed 5 bases, J shed 2 bases, and the junction held 6 bases outside the gene matches. This CDR3 spans 14 amino acids. CDR3 sequence: CASSPTGQTYEQYF. CDR3 in DNA: TGTGCCAGCAGCCCGACAGGGCAGACCTACGAGCAGTACTTC.

This chain links TRBV7-9 with TRBJ2-7; D is unresolved. This CDR3 comprises 13 residues. Trimming removed 3 bases from V and 0 bases from J, with 6 bases in between. The germline V gene encodes CDR1 SEHNR and CDR2 FQNEAQ (reference sequence). The CDR3 coding sequence is TGTGCCAGCAGCTTGGCTAGCTCCTACGAGCAGTACTTC. Translated, it gives CASSLASSYEQYF.

There are a few counts of this clonotype. The rearrangement joins TRBV6-1 to TRBJ1-2, with a tentative D call TRBD1 (5 bases). CDR1 is MNHNS, CDR2 SASEGT, per germline. CDR3 length: 14 residues. Trimming left V 7 bases short and J 0 bases short, with 12 bases between. The CDR3 DNA reads TGTGCCAGCACCGACAGATTCCCTAACTATGGCTACACCTTC. The encoded protein is CASTDRFPNYGYTF.

This rearrangement joins TRBV19 to TRBJ2-3; D is possibly TRBD1 (6 bases). Trimming stripped 4 bases from V and 5 bases from J, with 16 bases between. CDR3 length: 15 amino acids. Germline V gene data show CDR1 as LNHDA and CDR2 as SQIVND (reference sequence). CDR3 sequence: CASSNRRDTRDTQYF. DNA of the CDR3: TGTGCCAGTAGTAATCGCCGGGACACTAGAGATACGCAGTATTTT.

The chain employs TRBV9 and TRBJ1-4, with D possibly matching TRBD1 (6 bases). CDR1 is SGDLS and CDR2 is YYNGEE in the germline V gene. CDR3 length: 12 amino acids. V was trimmed by 7 bases and J by 7 bases, leaving 11 bases between them. This chain's CDR3 is CASGKGGEKLFF. As DNA, the CDR3 is TGTGCCAGCGGGAAAGGGGGTGAAAAACTGTTTTTT.

Turning to this clonotype: The junction and the germline gene differ at one end; a read error may be behind it. The chain couples TRBV6-1 to TRBJ2-5; 9 positions match TRBD1. Per the germline V gene, CDR1 is MNHNS and CDR2 is SASEGT. The CDR3 length is 15 residues. The CDR3 DNA follows: TGTGCCAGCAGTGAAGGGACAGGGGTTCGAGAGGCCCAGTACTTC. This encodes CASSEGTGVREAQYF.

The rearrangement links TRBV29-1 to TRBJ2-7; D gene ambiguous. Trimming shortened V by 5 bases and J by 2 bases, and 10 bases separated the two germline ends. The CDR3 has 12 residues. The germline CDR1 and CDR2 sequences are SQVTM and ANQGSEA. This CDR3 reads CSVRAGPYEQYF. The CDR3, as DNA: TGCAGCGTTCGGGCAGGACCCTACGAGCAGTACTTC.